One T cell receptor beta chain is described in this entry. Its antigen is currently unknown. This sample is drawn from a study of tumor-infiltrating lymphocytes in primary liver carcinoma. Looking at the study overall: The patient group consisted of men and women aged 30 to 69 years. Study findings and constraints: With p = 0.039, the top-250-clone fraction in tumors significantly exceeded that in blood. For tumor-adjacent and tumor-blood pairs, overlap was less than that seen for tumor region pairs.

Constant-region priming of around 490 ng total RNA yielded TCR beta cDNA. Slightly modified ARM-PCR, run as three nested multiplex PCR rounds, produced the TCR beta libraries. It was with TRBV1-TRBV30 forward primers and a C-beta reverse primer that the first two PCR rounds were run, at roughly 9 cycles each. From the multiplex PCR reads, TCRdb called clonotypes with MiXCR, one entry per CDR3 protein. The table has almost 200,000 distinct CDR3 sequences, roughly 61% seen once; the top ten hold 7% to 8.5%. Unsorted whole blood supplied the RNA, and germline DNA was extracted too. The CDR3 totals 13 residues. Germline-derived CDR1 and CDR2 are MNHNS and SASEGT. Trimming left V 8 bases short and J 4 bases short, with 13 bases between.

The clonotype was recovered from a woman aged 60-75 years with primary liver carcinoma and hepatitis B virus infection. The specimen was peripheral blood. The chain has TRBV6-1 and TRBJ2-3, with D unclear. CDR3 loop: CASGLQSADTQYF. The CDR3 coding sequence is TGTGCCAGCGGATTGCAGTCGGCAGATACGCAGTATTTT.